This T cell receptor beta chain was observed in a study of OX40 agonist ivuxolimab in advanced cancers. Method: immunoSEQ multiplex PCR; TCRdb's copy keeps in-frame clones and lacks some. Of 70,000 to 95,000 clones listed, about 90% were seen once; the top ten hold around 1.1%. Any history of autoimmune disease or systemic immunosuppression disqualified patients. This CDR3 contains 12 residues. From germline, CDR1 is LNHDA and CDR2 SQIVND (reference sequence). With V trimmed by 5 bases and J by 7 bases, 3 bases remained unmatched. The sample in question was CD4+ or CD8+ T cells sorted from blood, obtained in a trial of the OX40 agonist ivuxolimab. The V gene is TRBV19, the J gene TRBJ2-7; 9 nucleotides match TRBD2. The receptor comes from an adult with an advanced solid tumor such as melanoma, head and neck, liver or kidney cancer. The CDR3 here is CASSRRGGEQYF. The CDR3 bases are TGTGCCAGTAGTCGGCGGGGGGGAGAGCAGTACTTC. Full variable domain (missing parts from reference TRBV19 and TRBJ2-7): DGGITQSPKYLFRKEGQNVTLSCEQNLNHDAMYWYRQDPGQGLRLIYYSQIVNDFQKGDIAEGYSVSREKKESFPLTVTSAQKNPTAFYLCASSRRGGEQYFGPGTRLTVT.